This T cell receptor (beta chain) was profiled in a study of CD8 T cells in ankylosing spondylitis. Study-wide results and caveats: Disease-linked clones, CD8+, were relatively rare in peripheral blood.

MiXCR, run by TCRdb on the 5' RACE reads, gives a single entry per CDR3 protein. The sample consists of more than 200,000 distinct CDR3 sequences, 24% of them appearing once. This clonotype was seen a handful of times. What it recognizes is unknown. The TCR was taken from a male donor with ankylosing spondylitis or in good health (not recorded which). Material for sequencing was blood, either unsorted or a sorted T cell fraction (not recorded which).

The CDR3 loop is CASSYSAVSSYEQYF. CDR3 DNA: TGTGCCAGCAGTTACTCGGCGGTTAGCTCCTACGAGCAGTACTTC. The chain is built from TRBV6-5 and TRBJ2-7; D gene unclear. The CDR3 has 15 residues. Germline assignment: CDR1 MNHEY and CDR2 SVGAGI. The ends were cut back, 0 bases at V and 0 bases at J, with 9 bases in the middle.